One and the same sample provided the 10 T cell receptor beta chains below, sequenced in a study of identical twins. TCRdb re-called the 5' RACE reads with MiXCR, one entry per CDR3 protein. This table holds about 150,000 distinct CDR3 sequences, roughly 3.5% found once. The specimen sequenced was memory T cells sorted from blood. These receptors all come from a man aged 18 to 35 in good health.

This clonotype has at least ten counts. The gene calls are TRBV14 and TRBJ2-1, with D possibly called TRBD1 or TRBD2 (5 bases each). The CDR3 sequence is 13 residues long. V was shortened by 0 bases and J by 12 bases, with 12 bases between the two germline ends. CDR1 SGHDN and CDR2 FVKESK come from the germline V gene. In nucleotides, the CDR3 is TGTGCCAGCAGCCAAGATGTGAGGGGCCGGCAGTTCTTC. Its protein is CASSQDVRGRQFF.

This clonotype occurred many times. This likely comes from a read error, as the CDR3 has no conserved phenylalanine or tryptophan at its end. The limits of the CDR3 on the DNA are not certain, so only TCRdb's listed CDR3 is given. This CDR3 reads CASSPNPGLAGGQL. The chain uses TRBV12-3 or TRBV12-4 and TRBJ2-7; no check of the table's D call, TRBD2, against the DNA was made. The CDR3 region is 14 residues in length, termini included.

Many counts were recorded for this clonotype. V and J are TRBV4-2 and TRBJ2-3; D is ambiguous. The V end lost 1 base, the J end lost 0 bases, and 11 bases lay between the germline ends. The CDR3 has 16 residues. CDR1 is LGHNA, CDR2 YNFKEQ, per germline. CDR3 DNA sequence: TGTGCCAGCAGCCAAGGCCCAGCGAAGAGCACAGATACGCAGTATTTT. Protein sequence: CASSQGPAKSTDTQYF.

This clonotype has ten or more counts. The chain uses TRBV9 and TRBJ1-4; TRBD1 aligns across 7 bases. The germline CDR1 and CDR2 sequences are SGDLS and YYNGEE. After removal of 0 bases from V and 8 bases from J, the junction contained 7 bases not matched to a gene. CDR3 length equals 15 residues. The CDR3 nucleotides read TGTGCCAGCAGCGTAGCCGGGACAGTCGGAGAAAAACTGTTTTTT. This gives the protein CASSVAGTVGEKLFF.

This clonotype was observed many times. This rearrangement joins TRBV20-1 to TRBJ2-7, with D unclear. Germline V gene lookup returns CDR1 DFQATT and CDR2 SNEGSKA (reference sequence). Trimming left V 1 base short and J 5 bases short, with 21 bases between. The CDR3 runs to 16 residues. The DNA for the CDR3 is TGCAGTGCTAGAGTCCTGAATTATCGGAGTTCCGACGAGCAGTACTTC. Translated: CSARVLNYRSSDEQYF.

This clonotype has at least ten counts. The gene calls are TRBV2 and TRBJ1-2; tentatively, D is TRBD1 (5 bases). Trimming pared 3 bases from V and 7 bases from J, leaving 12 bases between. The germline V gene has CDR1 SNHLY and CDR2 FYNNEI. This CDR3 is built from 13 residues. The DNA of the CDR3 is TGTGCCAGCAGTGAGGGGCAGTTCGGTGGCTACACCTTC. It yields the protein CASSEGQFGGYTF. The variable domain in full, completed from reference TRBV2 and TRBJ1-2, reads EPEVTQTPSHQVTQMGQEVILRCVPISNHLYFYWYRQILGQKVEFLVSFYNNEISEKSEIFDDQFSVERPDGSNFTLKIRSTKLEDSAMYFCASSEGQFGGYTFGSGTRLTVV.

There are many counts of this clonotype. The genes are TRBV29-1 and TRBJ2-3, with D perhaps matching TRBD2 (6 bases). V was pared by 3 bases and J by 11 bases, with 12 bases between. Germline CDR1 is SQVTM and CDR2 is ANQGSEA. The CDR3 contains 11 residues. The CDR3 DNA follows: TGCAGCGTTGACGCGGGATTAGGGCAGTATTTT. Translating it yields CSVDAGLGQYF.

Ten or more counts support this clonotype. The chain recombines TRBV14 with TRBJ2-7; D uncertain. V was clipped by 3 bases and J by 7 bases, with 19 bases between them. Germline V lookup: CDR1 SGHDN, CDR2 FVKESK. The CDR3 runs to 15 residues. CDR3 in DNA: TGTGCCAGCAGCCACCCCGGATGGCTTCGGAGAGAGCAGTACTTC. Translating gives CASSHPGWLRREQYF.

This clonotype appeared many times. The chain is built from TRBV27 and TRBJ2-7; D gene unclear. This CDR3 contains 13 residues. Trimming removed 0 bases from V and 4 bases from J, with 7 bases in between. In germline, CDR1 is MNHEY, CDR2 SMNVEV (reference sequence). The CDR3 is CASSLSPSYEQYV. CDR3 bases: TGTGCCAGCAGTTTATCGCCCAGTTACGAGCAGTACGTC.

This clonotype was observed at least ten times. V usage is TRBV10-3 and J usage is TRBJ2-5; TRBD2 might be the D (6 bases). The CDR3 has 13 amino acids. From germline, CDR1 is ENHRY and CDR2 SYGVKD. The germline V and J ends were trimmed by 0 bases and 4 bases, with 6 bases remaining between them. The CDR3 DNA sequence: TGTGCCATCAGTGAGTCGGGACTAGAGACCCAGTACTTC. Amino acids: CAISESGLETQYF.